One and the same sample provided the 27 T cell receptor beta chains below, sequenced in a study of T-cell memory formation after mild COVID-19. TCRdb independently ran MiXCR on the 5' RACE reads; one entry per CDR3 protein. Here the sample spans 100,000 to 120,000 distinct CDR3 sequences, about 18% being singletons. Specimen: PBMCs or a T cell subset sorted from them (not recorded which). The source is a man aged 18 to 30 who had mild COVID-19 (a few samples of this study predate the infection). Cell type and time point are not known.

This clonotype occurred a few times. The V gene is TRBV5-1, the J gene TRBJ1-2, with D possibly TRBD1 on 5 matching bases. The CDR3 runs 14 residues. Germline V gives CDR1 SGHRS, CDR2 YFSETQ. V lost 7 bases and J lost 5, with 18 bases in between. The chain's CDR3 is CASGSREIGYGYTF. The CDR3 DNA is TGCGCCAGCGGCAGCAGGGAGATAGGATATGGCTACACCTTC.

This clonotype was observed a handful of times. This chain uses TRBV6-6 with TRBJ2-3; D remains unclear. Deletions cut 7 bases from V and 6 bases from J, with 8 bases between. CDR1 is MNHNY, CDR2 SVGAGI, per germline (reference sequence). CDR3 size: 11 residues. CDR3 nucleotide sequence: TGTGCCAGCACTAAACTGGATACGCAGTATTTT. Encoded protein: CASTKLDTQYF.

The genes are TRBV9 and TRBJ1-1; possible D gene TRBD1, 6 bases. Germline V gene data show CDR1 as SGDLS and CDR2 as YYNGEE. The length of the CDR3 is 14 residues. Trimming pared 2 bases from V and 1 base from J, leaving 9 bases between. Here the CDR3 DNA reads TGTGCCAGCAGCGTTGGGGGACAGAACACTGAAGCTTTCTTT. Translating gives CASSVGGQNTEAFF. The whole variable domain, remainder taken from reference TRBV9 and TRBJ1-1, is DSGVTQTPKHLITATGQRVTLRCSPRSGDLSVYWYQQSLDQGLQFLIQYYNGEERAKGNILERFSAQQFPDLHSELNLSSLELGDSALYFCASSVGGQNTEAFFGQGTRLTVV.

The table lists this clonotype with a few counts. The J gene is TRBJ2-1, the V gene TRBV12-3 or TRBV12-4, with D possibly matching TRBD2 (6 bases). V was clipped by 2 bases and J by 1 base, with 12 bases between them. The CDR3 contains 16 residues. The CDR3 DNA reads TGTGCCAGCAGTTTAAGGGGCGGGGTATCCTACAATGAGCAGTTCTTC. It specifies CASSLRGGVSYNEQFF.

This chain connects TRBV9 to TRBJ2-3, with D possibly TRBD2 on 5 matching bases. Trimming pared 0 bases from V and 2 bases from J, leaving 7 bases between. The CDR3 sequence is 14 residues long. Germline V lookup: CDR1 SGDLS, CDR2 YYNGEE. CDR3 bases: TGTGCCAGCAGCGTAGGACTACCCACAGATACGCAGTATTTT. Protein: CASSVGLPTDTQYF.

The V call is TRBV7-2, the J call TRBJ1-2; D remains unclear. Deletions cut 2 bases from V and 0 bases from J, with 13 bases between. This CDR3 has 16 amino acids. Germline-derived CDR1 and CDR2 are SGHTA and FQGNSA. The CDR3 region is CASSLSPGLANYGYTF. DNA of the CDR3: TGTGCCAGCAGCTTAAGCCCGGGTTTAGCTAACTATGGCTACACCTTC.

The rearrangement links TRBV4-3 to TRBJ2-1; D is uncertain. Trimming shortened V by 0 bases and J by 5 bases, and 5 bases separated the two germline ends. The CDR3 totals 13 residues. Germline CDR1 and CDR2: LGHNA and YSLEER. CDR3 in amino acids: CASSQETDNEQFF. Here the CDR3 DNA reads TGCGCCAGCAGCCAAGAAACCGACAATGAGCAGTTCTTC.

The gene calls are TRBV20-1 and TRBJ2-5, with 9 nucleotides matching TRBD2. Germline V gives CDR1 DFQATT, CDR2 SNEGSKA (reference sequence). The CDR3 is 16 amino acids. V was clipped by 6 bases and J by 2 bases; unmatched bases: 13. Here the CDR3 reads CSAYRTVAGVQETQYF. The CDR3 coding sequence is TGCAGTGCCTATAGGACCGTAGCGGGGGTACAAGAGACCCAGTACTTC.

The rearrangement joins TRBV10-3 to TRBJ2-3; 10 bases align to TRBD2. The CDR3 runs to 17 residues. Germline assignment: CDR1 ENHRY and CDR2 SYGVKD. V lost 8 bases and J lost 1; bases outside the gene matches: 12. The CDR3 DNA reads as TGTGCCATCGAGGCTAGCGGGGGCTCTGGGGGCACAGATACGCAGTATTTT. Translated: CAIEASGGSGGTDTQYF.

This clonotype was observed a few times. This rearrangement joins TRBV6-2 or TRBV6-3 to TRBJ2-7; maybe TRBD1 (6 bases). Germline V gene data show CDR1 as MNHEY and CDR2 as SVGEGT. Trimming removed 3 bases from V and 5 bases from J, with 17 bases in between. The CDR3 covers 15 residues. CDR3 sequence (DNA): TGTGCCAGCAGTTATGGGCTGGGGGCGGTGAACGAGCAGTACGTC. Its translation is CASSYGLGAVNEQYV.

V and J are TRBV5-5 and TRBJ1-1; D unclear. The CDR3 is 15 residues long. CDR1 and CDR2 from the germline V gene are SGHKS and YYEKEE (reference sequence). Trimming shortened V by 0 bases and J by 8 bases, and 17 bases separated the two germline ends. Written as DNA, the CDR3 is TGTGCCAGCAGCTTGGGACGAATACCAGAAAAGGAAGCTTTCTTT. This gives the protein CASSLGRIPEKEAFF.

V is TRBV5-1 and J is TRBJ2-5; the match to TRBD2 covers 8 bases. This CDR3 contains 16 residues. Germline CDR1 and CDR2: SGHRS and YFSETQ. Trimming cost V 3 bases and J 5 bases; bases outside gene matches: 12. The chain's CDR3 is CASSSIPGGGLETQYF. In DNA, the CDR3 is TGCGCCAGCAGCTCAATTCCTGGCGGGGGGCTGGAGACCCAGTACTTC.

The chain combines TRBV7-2 with TRBJ2-5; 7 bases map to TRBD2. Germline-derived CDR1 and CDR2 are SGHTA and FQGNSA. CDR3 length: 14 amino acids. V shed 5 bases and J 4 bases; nucleotides not matched to a gene: 7. The CDR3 coding sequence is TGTGCCAGCAGCCCGTGGGGGGGTGGAGAGACCCAGTACTTC. Its protein product is CASSPWGGGETQYF. The complete variable domain, with remaining parts taken from reference TRBV7-2 and TRBJ2-5, reads GAGVSQSPSNKVTEKGKDVELRCDPISGHTALYWYRQSLGQGLEFLIYFQGNSAPDKSGLPSDRFSAERTGGSVSTLTIQRTQQEDSAVYLCASSPWGGGETQYFGPGTRLLVL.

Written as DNA, the CDR3 is TGTGCCATCCAGAGCTATGGCTACACCTTC. This codes for CAIQSYGYTF. V is TRBV6-5 and J is TRBJ1-2; D is unresolved. The CDR3 length is 10 residues. Germline CDR1 reads MNHEY; CDR2 reads SVGAGI. Between the trimmed V and J ends, which lost 10 bases and 4 bases, there was a span of 7 bases.

This clonotype was detected a few times. J is TRBJ2-7 and V is TRBV5-1; 12 positions match TRBD2. Germline CDR1 reads SGHRS; CDR2 reads YFSETQ. The ends lost 0 bases at V and 2 bases at J; junction bases unmatched: 6. This CDR3 is 17 amino acids long. CDR3 loop: CASSLAASGGATYEQYF. The CDR3 DNA sequence: TGCGCCAGCAGCTTGGCGGCTAGCGGGGGGGCCACCTACGAGCAGTACTTC.

This clonotype is medium-sized within its sample. The genes are TRBV6-2 or TRBV6-3 and TRBJ2-5; no firm D call. The CDR3 has 12 residues. CDR1 is MNHEY and CDR2 is SVGEGT in the germline V gene. V was cut by 8 bases and J by 3 bases, with 10 bases left in between. CDR3 residues: CASSPGEETQYF. As DNA, the CDR3 is TGTGCCAGCTCTCCCGGTGAAGAGACCCAGTACTTC.

The chain has TRBV5-1 and TRBJ2-7, with no clear D. The germline V gene has CDR1 SGHRS and CDR2 YFSETQ. The V end lost 0 bases, the J end lost 6 bases, and 10 bases lay between the germline ends. CDR3 size: 13 residues. Here the CDR3 DNA reads TGCGCCAGCAGCTTGGCCGCAGACTCCGAGCAGTACGTC. Its protein is CASSLAADSEQYV.

This clonotype has just a few counts. In DNA, the CDR3 is TGTGCCAGCAGTTACTCGACCGGGTCGGGGCCCCAGCATTTT. Amino acid sequence: CASSYSTGSGPQHF. The V and J genes are TRBV6-5 and TRBJ1-5; D gene uncertain. The CDR3 is 14 residues long. Germline V lookup: CDR1 MNHEY, CDR2 SVGAGI. The germline V and J ends were trimmed by 0 bases and 9 bases, with 12 bases remaining between them.

The genes are TRBV2 and TRBJ2-1, with D maybe TRBD2 (6 bases). The V end lost 4 bases, the J end lost 9 bases, and 10 bases lay between the germline ends. Germline V gene lookup returns CDR1 SNHLY and CDR2 FYNNEI. The CDR3 runs 12 residues. CDR3 nucleotide sequence: TGTGCCAGCAGTGCCCAGGGAGGTGAGCAGTTCTTC. Translated, it gives CASSAQGGEQFF.

This clonotype was counted ten times or more. V usage is TRBV6-5 and J usage is TRBJ2-3, with a possible D match to TRBD2 (6 bases). From germline, CDR1 is MNHEY and CDR2 SVGAGI. The CDR3 sequence is 14 residues long. V gave up 2 bases and J gave up 0 bases, with 6 bases separating them. The CDR3, as DNA: TGTGCCAGCAGTTACCTAGCGAGCACAGATACGCAGTATTTT. This encodes CASSYLASTDTQYF.

This clonotype was observed a handful of times. The chain has TRBV5-4 and TRBJ2-3; TRBD1 is a possible D gene (5 bases). There are 14 residues in the CDR3. V dropped 1 base and J dropped 4 bases, with 10 bases sitting between them. Germline CDR1 SGHNT, CDR2 YYREEE (reference sequence). The chain's CDR3 is CASSLQGPADTQYF. CDR3 sequence (DNA): TGTGCCAGCAGCTTGCAGGGTCCCGCAGATACGCAGTATTTT.

This clonotype came up a few times. V and J are TRBV7-2 and TRBJ2-5; D uncertain. V gave up 3 bases and J gave up 7 bases, with 15 bases separating them. This CDR3 contains 14 residues. The germline gives CDR1 SGHTA, CDR2 FQGNSA. The CDR3, as DNA: TGTGCCAGCAGCTTGGACCAGCTGCGAGGGACCCAGTACTTC. Translating it yields CASSLDQLRGTQYF.

The chain employs TRBV11-2 and TRBJ2-3; 8 bases are shared with TRBD2. CDR1 and CDR2 from the germline V gene are SGHAT and FQNNGV. The ends lost 3 bases at V and 2 bases at J; junction bases unmatched: 7. This CDR3 has 16 amino acids. Here the CDR3 DNA reads TGTGCCAGCAGCTTCGGGGGGGGCCCTTACACAGATACGCAGTATTTT. This encodes CASSFGGGPYTDTQYF.

The chain has TRBV5-1 and TRBJ2-3, with 9 bases aligning to TRBD2. The CDR3 is 15 residues long. The germline V gene has CDR1 SGHRS and CDR2 YFSETQ. With 0 bases clipped from V and 4 bases from J, the junction kept 3 bases outside the gene matches. This chain's CDR3 is CASSLGGTSPDTQYF. DNA for the CDR3: TGCGCCAGCAGCTTGGGCGGGACTAGCCCAGATACGCAGTATTTT.

This chain joins TRBV7-9 and TRBJ2-4; TRBD1 is a possible D gene (5 bases). Germline V gives CDR1 SEHNR, CDR2 FQNEAQ (reference sequence). The CDR3 has 14 amino acids. The ends were cut back, 5 bases at V and 3 bases at J, with 11 bases in the middle. The CDR3 DNA reads TGTGCCAGCAGCCCCCGACAGCTCAAAAACATTCAGTACTTC. Translation gives CASSPRQLKNIQYF.

The chain joins TRBV6-2 or TRBV6-3 to TRBJ2-3; D is undetermined. The CDR3 has 12 residues. Germline CDR1 and CDR2: MNHEY and SVGEGT. Trimming shortened V by 3 bases and J by 2 bases, and 3 bases separated the two germline ends. In DNA, the CDR3 is TGTGCCAGCAGTTATACCACAGATACGCAGTATTTT. This gives the protein CASSYTTDTQYF.

This clonotype has just a few counts. V gene TRBV9 combines with J gene TRBJ1-1; possibly TRBD1 for D (5 bases). Germline CDR1 and CDR2: SGDLS and YYNGEE. V dropped 3 bases and J dropped 3 bases, with 9 bases sitting between them. The CDR3 length is 13 residues. CDR3 residues: CASSGRADTEAFF. The CDR3, as DNA: TGTGCCAGCAGCGGCAGGGCGGACACTGAAGCTTTCTTT.